Below, 25 T cell receptor beta chains from the same sample are listed, as sequenced in a study of cytomegalovirus exposure and HLA in healthy donors. PCR used 60 Vbeta primers and 13 Jbeta primers. Clones were sequenced by immunoSEQ multiplex PCR, and TCRdb holds only the in-frame ones, with some missing. Of 90,000 or so clones in the sample, over 60% were seen once. The sample was PBMCs. Every receptor here comes from a female donor in good health and CMV-seronegative.

The chain carries TRBV9 and TRBJ2-3, with 7 bases identical to TRBD2. The CDR3 has 17 residues. Germline CDR1 and CDR2: SGDLS and YYNGEE. Germline trimming cut 0 bases from V and 2 bases from J; bases unmatched to any gene: 9. The CDR3 region has the DNA TGTGCCAGCAGCGTAGCGGGGGGTACTCTCCCCACAGATACGCAGTATTTT. Protein sequence: CASSVAGGTLPTDTQYF.

This sequence joins TRBV18 and TRBJ2-7; 9 positions agree with TRBD2. V gave up 2 bases and J gave up 0 bases; unmatched junction bases: 8. Germline V CDR1 and CDR2: KGHSH, LQKENI. The CDR3 covers 17 residues. This chain's CDR3 is CASSPALPSGISYEQYF. In DNA form, the CDR3 reads TGTGCCAGCTCACCAGCTCTTCCTAGCGGGATCTCCTACGAGCAGTACTTC.

This sequence joins TRBV27 and TRBJ2-7, with TRBD1 identical over 10 bases. This CDR3 is 15 amino acids long. Losses at the gene ends were 7 bases for V and 10 bases for J; bases not matched to a gene: 16. In germline, CDR1 is MNHEY, CDR2 SMNVEV (reference sequence). The CDR3 is CASTPSRDRGLPQYF. CDR3 in DNA: TGTGCCAGCACCCCTAGCCGGGACAGGGGTCTTCCCCAGTACTTC.

The rearrangement links TRBV13 to TRBJ1-2, with 7 bases matching TRBD1. Germline V lookup: CDR1 PRHDT, CDR2 FYEKMQ (reference sequence). There are 14 residues in the CDR3. V was pared by 8 bases and J by 1 base, with 7 bases of the junction left unmatched. As DNA, the CDR3 is TGTGCCAGCGAAAAACAGGGGATTAACTATGGCTACACCTTC. It yields the protein CASEKQGINYGYTF.

The chain carries TRBV5-4 and TRBJ2-5, with 11 bases lining up with TRBD2. This CDR3 has 15 amino acids. V shed 3 bases, J shed 2 bases, and the junction held 3 bases outside the gene matches. The germline gives CDR1 SGHNT, CDR2 YYREEE (reference sequence). The CDR3 protein is CASSWGLAEQETQYF. CDR3 sequence (DNA): TGTGCCAGCAGCTGGGGACTAGCGGAGCAAGAGACCCAGTACTTC.

A few counts support this clone. The chain uses TRBV27 and TRBJ2-1; D not certain. The V gene lost 10 bases and the J gene lost 0 bases, with 13 bases spanning the gap. This CDR3 is built from 14 residues. CDR1 and CDR2 from the germline V gene are MNHEY and SMNVEV (reference sequence). The chain's CDR3 is CATQSASSYNEQFF. CDR3 coding DNA: TGTGCCACCCAAAGTGCTAGCTCCTACAATGAGCAGTTCTTC.

The J gene is TRBJ1-1, the V gene TRBV4-2, with TRBD1 identical over 12 bases. The CDR3 has 16 amino acids. Germline-derived CDR1 and CDR2 are LGHNA and YNFKEQ. Unmatched junction bases numbered 6, after V lost 3 bases and J lost 4 bases. CDR3 in DNA: TGTGCCAGCAGCCAGGCCGGGACAGGGGGCACCACTGAAGCTTTCTTT. This codes for CASSQAGTGGTTEAFF.

This clone has a single count. The CDR3 loop reads CASSPAGPQETQYF. The CDR3 DNA reads TGTGCCAGCAGTCCCGCGGGTCCACAAGAGACCCAGTACTTC. The chain joins TRBV28 to TRBJ2-5, with D maybe TRBD2 (5 bases). Trimming left V 5 bases short and J 2 bases short, with 12 bases between. This CDR3 region has 14 residues. Germline V gene data show CDR1 as MDHEN and CDR2 as SYDVKM.

The chain combines TRBV6-1 with TRBJ2-7; a possible D gene is TRBD1 (6 bases). This CDR3 comprises 13 residues. Looked up from germline, CDR1 is MNHNS and CDR2 is SASEGT. V was cut by 10 bases and J by 1 base, with 14 bases left in between. The CDR3 here is CATNFQGSYEQYF. DNA for the CDR3: TGTGCCACCAATTTCCAGGGGTCCTACGAGCAGTACTTC.

To note about this clone: The junction does not match germline at one end; this may be a read error. The chain uses TRBV2 and TRBJ2-7; the D gene is possibly TRBD1 (5 bases). Germline V gene sequence: CDR1 SNHLY, CDR2 FYNNEI. The CDR3 is 12 amino acids. CDR3 loop: CANSVGDYEQYF. The CDR3, as DNA: TGTGCCAACAGTGTAGGGGACTACGAGCAGTACTTC.

The rearrangement joins TRBV28 to TRBJ2-5; TRBD1 is a possible D gene (6 bases). Germline CDR1 and CDR2: MDHEN and SYDVKM. The length of the CDR3 is 11 residues. Trimming pared 11 bases from V and 5 bases from J, leaving 12 bases between. The CDR3 sequence is CAGGGRETQYF. The CDR3 coding sequence is TGTGCCGGTGGGGGCCGGGAGACCCAGTACTTC.

This chain links TRBV7-8 with TRBJ1-6; a possible D gene is TRBD1 (5 bases). The CDR3 totals 16 residues. Between the trimmed V and J ends, which lost 10 bases and 0 bases, there was a span of 16 bases. Germline CDR1 and CDR2: SGHVS and FQNEAQ. CDR3 in DNA: TGTGCCACCGCCGACAGTTACAGCTCCTATAATTCACCCCTCCACTTT. Translating gives CATADSYSSYNSPLHF. The full variable domain, rest sourced from reference TRBV7-8 and TRBJ1-6, is GAGVSQSPRYKVAKRGQDVALRCDPISGHVSLFWYQQALGQGPEFLTYFQNEAQLDKSGLPSDRFFAERPEGSVSTLKIQRTQQEDSAVYLCATADSYSSYNSPLHFGNGTRLTVT.

The chain joins TRBV9 to TRBJ2-2, with D uncertain. The germline V gene has CDR1 SGDLS and CDR2 YYNGEE. V lost 4 bases and J lost 1, with 2 bases in between. This CDR3 contains 12 residues. The CDR3 DNA reads TGTGCCAGCAGCCGGAACACCGGGGAGCTGTTTTTT. It codes for CASSRNTGELFF. The whole variable domain, remainder taken from reference TRBV9 and TRBJ2-2, is DSGVTQTPKHLITATGQRVTLRCSPRSGDLSVYWYQQSLDQGLQFLIQYYNGEERAKGNILERFSAQQFPDLHSELNLSSLELGDSALYFCASSRNTGELFFGEGSRLTVL.

The V call is TRBV6-1, the J call TRBJ2-7; D call uncertain. V was trimmed by 7 bases and J by 0 bases, leaving 10 bases between them. The germline gives CDR1 MNHNS, CDR2 SASEGT. The CDR3 is 13 residues long. CDR3 residues: CASTQAYSYEQYF. The DNA of the CDR3 is TGTGCCAGCACTCAGGCCTACTCCTACGAGCAGTACTTC.

The gene calls are TRBV2 and TRBJ1-1; 7 positions agree with TRBD1. In germline, CDR1 is SNHLY, CDR2 FYNNEI. This CDR3 has 13 residues. V shed 7 bases and J 4 bases; nucleotides not matched to a gene: 6. CDR3: CASNRGLSTEAFF. Here the CDR3 DNA reads TGTGCCAGCAATAGGGGGCTGAGCACTGAAGCTTTCTTT.

The CDR3 bases are TGTGCCAGCAGCCCCGGGGTGGGCAGTCTGAACACTGAAGCTTTCTTT. Protein product: CASSPGVGSLNTEAFF. This chain connects TRBV6-6 to TRBJ1-1; D remains unclear. Germline loops: CDR1 MNHNY, CDR2 SVGAGI (reference sequence). Deletions cut 6 bases from V and 0 bases from J, with 17 bases between. The CDR3 spans 16 residues.

The V and J genes are TRBV2 and TRBJ1-1; a weak D match, TRBD1 (6 bases). Trimming pared 8 bases from V and 5 bases from J, leaving 18 bases between. The CDR3 is 14 amino acids. Germline values: CDR1 SNHLY, CDR2 FYNNEI. The CDR3 nucleotides are TGTGCCAGCGAGAGCAACAGGGTTGGGACTGAAGCTTTCTTT. It translates to CASESNRVGTEAFF.

The V and J genes are TRBV27 and TRBJ2-7; no clear D. Germline V CDR1 and CDR2: MNHEY, SMNVEV (reference sequence). The CDR3 contains 16 residues. V was shortened by 5 bases and J by 2 bases, with 19 bases between the two germline ends. The CDR3 here is CASSPTLTDNTYEQYF. The CDR3 coding sequence is TGTGCCAGCAGTCCCACCCTAACCGACAATACCTACGAGCAGTACTTC.

This clone has only one observation. V gene TRBV25-1 combines with J gene TRBJ2-2; D call uncertain. The CDR3 contains 13 residues. Germline lookup yields CDR1 MGHDK and CDR2 SYGVNS. V lost 2 bases to trimming and J lost 1 base, with 2 bases between them. The CDR3 nucleotides read TGTGCCAGCAGTGAACGGAACACCGGGGAGCTGTTTTTT. Translated, it gives CASSERNTGELFF.

This chain joins TRBV28 and TRBJ2-7, with 7 bases that match TRBD2. CDR3 length equals 16 residues. Germline values: CDR1 MDHEN, CDR2 SYDVKM. With V trimmed by 3 bases and J by 3 bases, 11 bases remained unmatched. In DNA form, the CDR3 reads TGTGCCAGCAGTTTGTCGCAGAAGGGGAGGGGCTACGAGCAGTACTTC. Translated: CASSLSQKGRGYEQYF.

This chain joins TRBV7-9 and TRBJ2-5; TRBD2 matches 10 bases. The length of the CDR3 is 17 residues. Germline-derived CDR1 and CDR2 are SEHNR and FQNEAQ (reference sequence). V dropped 0 bases and J dropped 3; count of bases not matched to a gene: 7. The CDR3 DNA reads as TGTGCCAGCAGCTTAGCGGGAGGAGCGGGAGGGGAAGAGACCCAGTACTTC. Translation gives CASSLAGGAGGEETQYF. Filled out from reference TRBV7-9 and TRBJ2-5, the complete variable domain reads DTGVSQNPRHKITKRGQNVTFRCDPISEHNRLYWYRQTLGQGPEFLTYFQNEAQLEKSRLLSDRFSAERPKGSFSTLEIQRTEQGDSAMYLCASSLAGGAGGEETQYFGPGTRLLVL.

This clone was recorded once. V gene TRBV28 combines with J gene TRBJ2-7; TRBD1 aligns across 8 bases. Germline CDR1 is MDHEN and CDR2 is SYDVKM. The CDR3 is 14 residues long. Trimming cost V 7 bases and J 6 bases; bases outside gene matches: 11. The CDR3 region has the DNA TGTGCCAGCAACTCACAGACAGGGGAGCGCGAGCAGTACTTC. This sequence encodes CASNSQTGEREQYF.

In this sample, this clone turned up once. The chain recombines TRBV5-4 with TRBJ2-1; 7 bases line up with TRBD2. CDR3 length equals 16 residues. Germline V gene data show CDR1 as SGHNT and CDR2 as YYREEE (reference sequence). V shed 4 bases and J 6 bases; nucleotides not matched to a gene: 13. The CDR3 reads CASSEERGGPLNEQFF. The CDR3 DNA reads as TGTGCCAGCAGCGAAGAGCGGGGCGGTCCCCTCAATGAGCAGTTCTTC.

The chain recombines TRBV28 with TRBJ2-7; D possibly corresponds to TRBD2 (5 bases). The germline V and J ends were trimmed by 6 bases and 1 base, with 19 bases remaining between them. This CDR3 has 16 amino acids. Germline loops: CDR1 MDHEN, CDR2 SYDVKM. In nucleotides, the CDR3 is TGTGCCAGCAGCACCGGGTCAGGAGGCGGTTCCTACGAGCAGTACTTC. Its protein product is CASSTGSGGGSYEQYF.

A few counts support this clone. The chain couples TRBV5-6 to TRBJ2-3; 9 nucleotides line up with TRBD2. Germline CDR1 and CDR2: SGHDT and YYEEEE. The CDR3 consists of 11 residues. Written as DNA, the CDR3 is TGTGTTAGCGGGGGAACAGATACGCAGTATTTT. Protein sequence: CVSGGTDTQYF.